This TCR beta chain was documented in a study of cytomegalovirus exposure and HLA in healthy donors. General observations from the study: One variant, a missense change in DCLRE1C, was linked in a later analysis to TCR beta V- and J-gene trimming. Exclusion applied to some V segments, including TRBV6-2 and TRBV6-3, as they were indistinguishable. A later analysis appeared to link common viral pathogens to several of the most significant clusters. In presence/absence analyses, roughly uniform sequencing depth across donors was assumed.

Concerning this clone: Antigen: not known.

The germline V gene encodes CDR1 SGHAT and CDR2 FQNNGV. This CDR3 comprises 14 residues. Trimming pared 3 bases from V and 3 bases from J, leaving 12 bases between. Primers included in the PCR were 60 Vbeta and 13 Jbeta primers. Sequencing was performed with immunoSEQ multiplex PCR; in TCRdb, only in-frame clones are kept and a portion is missing. The sample carries about 160,000 clones, 75% to 90% recorded once. The origin of this receptor is a girl aged 2-10 years in good health and CMV-seropositive. The chain couples TRBV11-2 to TRBJ2-7; no clear D gene. The sequencing sample was made of PBMCs. Written as DNA, the CDR3 is TGTGCCAGCAGCTTGGGCTTGCTGGGCTACGAGCAGTACTTC. It translates to CASSLGLLGYEQYF. Based on the CDR3 plus reference TRBV11-2 and TRBJ2-7, the full variable domain is EAGVAQSPRYKIIEKRQSVAFWCNPISGHATLYWYQQILGQGPKLLIQFQNNGVVDDSQLPKDRFSAERLKGVDSTLKIQPAKLEDSAVYLCASSLGLLGYEQYFGPGTRLTVT.